The 18 T cell receptor beta chains in this list originate from one sample, sequenced in a study of tumor-infiltrating lymphocytes in localized non-small cell lung cancer. Sequenced by immunoSEQ multiplex PCR; TCRdb stores in-frame clones only, minus some. The top ten clones hold 8% to 10% of a sample with about 12,000 clones, approximately 90% of them seen once. Sequences were obtained from lung tumor tissue. These receptors were collected from a human donor with non-small cell lung cancer.

The V and J genes are TRBV15 and TRBJ2-7; the D gene is possibly TRBD2 (7 bases). Per the germline V gene, CDR1 is LNHNV and CDR2 is YYDKDF (reference sequence). The ends were cut back, 5 bases at V and 7 bases at J, with 21 bases in the middle. The CDR3 runs 15 residues. The CDR3 spells CATSVGGLNSQEQYF. The CDR3 DNA reads TGTGCCACCAGCGTGGGGGGGCTTAATAGTCAGGAGCAGTACTTC.

This clone came up once. V gene TRBV30 combines with J gene TRBJ1-1; D uncertain. Germline V CDR1 and CDR2: GTSNPN, SVGIG (reference sequence). V was shortened by 0 bases and J by 1 base, with 6 bases between the two germline ends. The CDR3 is 13 amino acids. The CDR3 sequence: CAWSVSTNTEAFF. The CDR3 DNA follows: TGTGCCTGGAGTGTAAGTACGAACACTGAAGCTTTCTTT.

The count of this clone is one. The chain recombines TRBV5-4 with TRBJ2-4; the match to TRBD1 covers 7 bases. The CDR3 length is 13 residues. The germline V gene has CDR1 SGHNT and CDR2 YYREEE (reference sequence). Germline trimming cut 2 bases from V and 8 bases from J; bases unmatched to any gene: 4. For the CDR3, the DNA is TGTGCCAGCAGCTTTGACAGGGCGGACATTCAGTACTTC. Its protein is CASSFDRADIQYF.

The V gene is TRBV30, the J gene TRBJ2-7; D is undetermined. Trimming cost V 4 bases and J 2 bases, with 9 bases left between them. Germline lookup yields CDR1 GTSNPN and CDR2 SVGIG (reference sequence). This CDR3 contains 12 residues. CDR3 nucleotide sequence: TGTGCCTGGACAGGAGTCGCCTACGAGCAGTACTTC. This gives the protein CAWTGVAYEQYF.

This chain links TRBV19 with TRBJ1-3; weak D call: TRBD1 (5 bases). The V end was cut by 4 bases, the J end by 0 bases, with 7 bases between. This CDR3 has 14 residues. From germline, CDR1 is LNHDA and CDR2 SQIVND (reference sequence). CDR3 nucleotides: TGTGCCAGTAGTACAGGGTCCTCTGGAAACACCATATATTTT. Its translation is CASSTGSSGNTIYF.

This clone showed up just once. The V call is TRBV19, the J call TRBJ2-2, with 11 bases matching TRBD1. With 6 bases clipped from V and 4 bases from J, the junction kept 10 bases outside the gene matches. Per the germline V gene, CDR1 is LNHDA and CDR2 is SQIVND (reference sequence). The CDR3 extends over 17 amino acids. CDR3 protein: CASRLRTGGDATGELFF. CDR3 sequence (DNA): TGTGCCAGTAGACTACGGACAGGGGGCGATGCCACCGGGGAGCTGTTTTTT.

This clone was counted a single time. This sequence joins TRBV18 and TRBJ2-7, with TRBD2 matching 12 bases. The CDR3 runs 14 residues. Trimming at V came to 3 bases and at J to 7 bases, leaving 4 bases not matched to a gene. Per the germline V gene, CDR1 is KGHSH and CDR2 is LQKENI. The CDR3 DNA follows: TGTGCCAGCTCACCGAGGACTAGCGGGGAAGAGCAGTACTTC. It codes for CASSPRTSGEEQYF.

This sequence joins TRBV7-9 and TRBJ2-1, with 12 bases that match TRBD2. Germline assignment: CDR1 SEHNR and CDR2 FQNEAQ (reference sequence). The CDR3 runs 17 residues. Trimming at V came to 5 bases and at J to 6 bases, leaving 11 bases not matched to a gene. CDR3 amino acids: CASSPASGRAFANEQFF. CDR3 DNA: TGTGCCAGCAGCCCTGCTAGCGGGAGGGCCTTTGCCAATGAGCAGTTCTTC.

This chain links TRBV7-8 with TRBJ2-7, with 11 bases that match TRBD1. This CDR3 has 14 residues. The germline CDR1 and CDR2 sequences are SGHVS and FQNEAQ. The V segment lost 5 bases and the J segment 5 bases; nucleotides outside the gene matches: 5. The CDR3 DNA follows: TGTGCCAGCAGCCCCGGACAGGGGGCCAACGAGCAGTACTTC. Translating gives CASSPGQGANEQYF.

This chain connects TRBV14 to TRBJ2-7; D ambiguous. The ends were cut back, 4 bases at V and 4 bases at J, with 14 bases in the middle. This CDR3 comprises 14 residues. CDR1 SGHDN and CDR2 FVKESK come from the germline V gene. The CDR3 sequence: CASSPRGQPYEQYF. The CDR3 DNA reads as TGTGCCAGCAGCCCCAGAGGTCAGCCTTACGAGCAGTACTTC.

A single count supports this clone. V and J are TRBV28 and TRBJ1-4; the D is unclear. The CDR3 sequence is 16 residues long. From germline, CDR1 is MDHEN and CDR2 SYDVKM. V dropped 8 bases and J dropped 7 bases, with 23 bases sitting between them. CDR3 amino acids: CASGLGWGGGAEKLFF. CDR3 DNA: TGTGCCAGCGGGCTCGGCTGGGGAGGAGGAGCTGAAAAACTGTTTTTT.

This clone came up once. The chain recombines TRBV6-4 with TRBJ2-3; 7 bases line up with TRBD2. V was clipped by 2 bases and J by 3 bases; unmatched bases: 2. The germline CDR1 and CDR2 sequences are MRHNA and SNTAGT. The CDR3 spans 14 residues. The CDR3 DNA reads TGTGCCAGCAGTGACAACGGGGGGACAGATACGCAGTATTTT. Amino acid sequence: CASSDNGGTDTQYF.

V is TRBV28 and J is TRBJ1-4, with D maybe TRBD1 (5 bases). Per germline, CDR1 MDHEN and CDR2 SYDVKM. Trimming removed 5 bases at V and 2 bases at J, with 12 bases between. The CDR3 spans 15 residues. The CDR3 region is CASSLAGFTNEKLFF. For the CDR3, the DNA is TGTGCCAGCAGTCTTGCAGGGTTCACTAATGAAAAACTGTTTTTT.

This chain links TRBV6-1 with TRBJ2-5, with D possibly TRBD2 on 5 matching bases. The CDR3 sequence is 13 residues long. CDR1 MNHNS and CDR2 SASEGT come from the germline V gene. V was cut by 4 bases and J by 4 bases, with 10 bases left in between. The CDR3: CASSGGLGETQYF. The CDR3 DNA is TGTGCCAGCAGTGGCGGACTCGGAGAGACCCAGTACTTC.

V is TRBV10-3 and J is TRBJ1-5, with TRBD1 matching 7 bases. This CDR3 spans 14 amino acids. Germline CDR1 reads ENHRY; CDR2 reads SYGVKD. The ends lost 3 bases at V and 5 bases at J; junction bases unmatched: 4. The CDR3 nucleotides are TGTGCCATCAGTGACGAGGGGGCTCATCAGCCCCAGCATTTT. As protein: CAISDEGAHQPQHF.

This clone was detected only a few times. The rearrangement uses TRBV27 and TRBJ1-1; D is undetermined. Trimming stripped 6 bases from V and 3 bases from J, with 5 bases between. CDR1 MNHEY and CDR2 SMNVEV come from the germline V gene (reference sequence). CDR3 length: 11 amino acids. CDR3 protein: CASRSYTEAFF. Here the CDR3 DNA reads TGTGCCAGCAGGTCATACACTGAAGCTTTCTTT.

This chain uses TRBV14 with TRBJ1-5; the D is unclear. This CDR3 spans 13 amino acids. V was trimmed by 2 bases and J by 3 bases, leaving 5 bases between them. The germline gives CDR1 SGHDN, CDR2 FVKESK. The CDR3: CASSQTLNQPQHF. DNA of the CDR3: TGTGCCAGCAGCCAAACCCTCAATCAGCCCCAGCATTTT.

This chain uses TRBV7-8 with TRBJ1-5; no firm D call. Germline lookup yields CDR1 SGHVS and CDR2 FQNEAQ. V lost 5 bases, J lost 5 bases, and 13 bases lay in between. The CDR3 length is 14 residues. DNA for the CDR3: TGTGCCAGCAGCCTAGGTGACGGCGATCAGCCCCAGCATTTT. Protein sequence: CASSLGDGDQPQHF.